This T cell receptor beta chain was recorded in a study of blood T cell repertoires in COVID-19. Study context: The United States, Italy and Spain were the sources of the acute and convalescent COVID-19 samples. The analysed material was cDNA or gDNA that came from T cells, B-cell-depleted T cells, or PBMCs.

Repertoires were generated with immunoSEQ multiplex PCR, while TCRdb's copy carries only in-frame clones and drops some. Of 150,000 to 200,000 clones detected, around 88% appear once; the ten largest clones hold about 3.9%. J lost 2 bases, V lost 2 bases, and 4 bases had no gene match. The CDR3 loop spans 15 amino acids. The germline CDR1 and CDR2 sequences are WNHNN and SYGVQD (reference sequence). The receptor was derived from a woman younger than 45 with acute or convalescent COVID-19. Sequenced: peripheral blood. This chain connects TRBV10-1 to TRBJ2-3; the match to TRBD2 covers 7 bases. The CDR3, as DNA: TGCGCCAGCAGTGAGACGGGAGGAGCCACAGATACGCAGTATTTT. This gives the protein CASSETGGATDTQYF.